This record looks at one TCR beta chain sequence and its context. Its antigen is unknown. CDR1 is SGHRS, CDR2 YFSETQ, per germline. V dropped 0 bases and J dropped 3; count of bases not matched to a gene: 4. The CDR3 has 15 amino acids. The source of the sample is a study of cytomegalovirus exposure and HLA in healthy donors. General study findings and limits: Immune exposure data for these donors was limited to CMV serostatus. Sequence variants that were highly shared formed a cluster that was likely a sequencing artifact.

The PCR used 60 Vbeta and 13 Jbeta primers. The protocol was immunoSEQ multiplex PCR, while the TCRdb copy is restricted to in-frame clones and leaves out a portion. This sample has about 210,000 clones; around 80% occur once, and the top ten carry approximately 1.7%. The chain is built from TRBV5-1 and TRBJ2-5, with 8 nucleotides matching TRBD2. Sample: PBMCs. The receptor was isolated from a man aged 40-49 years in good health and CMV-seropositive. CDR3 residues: CASSLAGGQEETQYF. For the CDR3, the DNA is TGCGCCAGCAGCTTGGCGGGAGGGCAGGAAGAGACCCAGTACTTC.